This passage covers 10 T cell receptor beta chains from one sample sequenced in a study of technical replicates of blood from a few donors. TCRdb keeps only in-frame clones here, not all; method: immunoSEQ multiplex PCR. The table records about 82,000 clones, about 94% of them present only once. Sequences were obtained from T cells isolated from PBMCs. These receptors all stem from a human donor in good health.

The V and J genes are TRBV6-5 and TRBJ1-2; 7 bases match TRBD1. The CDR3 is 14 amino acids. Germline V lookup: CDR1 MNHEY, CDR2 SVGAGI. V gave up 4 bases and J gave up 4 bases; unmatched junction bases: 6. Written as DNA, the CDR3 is TGTGCCAGCAGTTTTGGGACAGCACTCTATGGCTACACCTTC. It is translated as CASSFGTALYGYTF.

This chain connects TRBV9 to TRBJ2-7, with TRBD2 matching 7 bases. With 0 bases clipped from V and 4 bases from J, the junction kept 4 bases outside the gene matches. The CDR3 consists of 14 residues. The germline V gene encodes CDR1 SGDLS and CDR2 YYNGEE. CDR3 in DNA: TGTGCCAGCAGCGTAGGGAGCGGGATGTACGAGCAGTACTTC. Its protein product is CASSVGSGMYEQYF.

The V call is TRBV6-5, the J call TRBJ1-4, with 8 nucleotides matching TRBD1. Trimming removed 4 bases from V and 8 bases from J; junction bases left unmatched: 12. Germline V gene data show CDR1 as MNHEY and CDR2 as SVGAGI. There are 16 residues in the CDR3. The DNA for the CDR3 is TGTGCCAGCAGTTCTAGCATAGGACAGGGAGGGGAAAAACTGTTTTTT. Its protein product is CASSSSIGQGGEKLFF.

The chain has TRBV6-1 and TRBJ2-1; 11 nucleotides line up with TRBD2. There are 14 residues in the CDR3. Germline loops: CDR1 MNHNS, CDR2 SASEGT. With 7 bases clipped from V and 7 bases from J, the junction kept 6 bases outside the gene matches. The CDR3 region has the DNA TGTGCCAGCAACCTAGCGGGAGGCCTTAATGAGCAGTTCTTC. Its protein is CASNLAGGLNEQFF.

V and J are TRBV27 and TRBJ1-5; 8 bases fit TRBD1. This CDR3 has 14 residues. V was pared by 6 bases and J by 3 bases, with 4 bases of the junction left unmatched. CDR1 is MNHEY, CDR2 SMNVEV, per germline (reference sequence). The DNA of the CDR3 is TGTGCCAGCAGCCGGACAGGGACCAATCAGCCCCAGCATTTT. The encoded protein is CASSRTGTNQPQHF.

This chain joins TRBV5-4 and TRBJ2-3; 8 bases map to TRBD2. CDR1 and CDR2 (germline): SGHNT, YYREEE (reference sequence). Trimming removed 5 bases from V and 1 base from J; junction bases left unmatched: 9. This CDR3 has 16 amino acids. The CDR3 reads CASSYAGTRGTDTQYF. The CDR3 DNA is TGTGCCAGCAGTTACGCCGGGACTAGGGGCACAGATACGCAGTATTTT.

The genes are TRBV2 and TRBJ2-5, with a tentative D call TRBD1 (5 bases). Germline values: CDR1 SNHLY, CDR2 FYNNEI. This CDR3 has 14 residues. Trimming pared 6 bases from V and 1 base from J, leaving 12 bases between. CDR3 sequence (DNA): TGTGCCAGCAGCTACAGGCTCTCCCAAGAGACCCAGTACTTC. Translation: CASSYRLSQETQYF.

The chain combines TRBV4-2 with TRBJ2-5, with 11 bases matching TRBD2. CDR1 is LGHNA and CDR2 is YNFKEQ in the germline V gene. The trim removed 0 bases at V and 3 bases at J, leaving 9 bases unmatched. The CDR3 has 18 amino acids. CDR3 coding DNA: TGTGCCAGCAGCCAAGATCTAGGGCTAGCGGGAGGTGAAGAGACCCAGTACTTC. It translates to CASSQDLGLAGGEETQYF.

CDR3 DNA sequence: TGTGCCAGCAGCGTAGGGGGAGGGGAAGCTTTCTTT. It specifies CASSVGGGEAFF. This sequence joins TRBV9 and TRBJ1-1; no reliable D call. This CDR3 contains 12 residues. The V and J ends lost 0 bases and 8 bases respectively, with 8 bases between them. From germline, CDR1 is SGDLS and CDR2 YYNGEE.

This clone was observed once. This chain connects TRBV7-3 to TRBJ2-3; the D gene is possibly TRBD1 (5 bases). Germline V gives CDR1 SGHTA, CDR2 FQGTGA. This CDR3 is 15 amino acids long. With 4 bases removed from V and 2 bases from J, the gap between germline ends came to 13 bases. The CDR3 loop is CASSSPRGPTDTQYF. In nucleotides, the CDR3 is TGTGCCAGCAGCTCCCCTAGGGGCCCCACAGATACGCAGTATTTT.